One and the same sample provided the 13 T cell receptor beta chains below, sequenced in a study of control samples from healthy donors and cancer patients. Profiling relied on immunoSEQ multiplex PCR, and the TCRdb table lists in-frame clones only, not all of them. The top ten hold 20% to 25% of the sample, which has 35,000 to 40,000 clones, 65% to 85% seen once. Material: PBMCs. The receptors were gathered from a woman aged 55-69 years with lung cancer.

The CDR3 DNA reads TGTGCCAGCAGCCATCAAACAGAAGCTTTCTTT. Translation: CASSHQTEAFF. The V call is TRBV3-1 (or the pseudogene TRBV3-2), the J call TRBJ1-1, with D unresolved. Germline lookup yields CDR1 LGHDT and CDR2 YNNKEL (reference sequence). The CDR3 length is 11 residues. V lost 3 bases and J 8 bases, leaving 7 bases between the germline ends.

This chain links TRBV5-6 with TRBJ1-5; a weak D match, TRBD1 (5 bases). This CDR3 spans 19 amino acids. CDR1 and CDR2 (germline): SGHDT, YYEEEE. Deletions cut 2 bases from V and 6 bases from J, with 27 bases between. CDR3 DNA sequence: TGTGCCAGCAGCTTCTGGTTTGGGGTTACCTCGGGCGGGGGTCAGCCCCAGCATTTT. Translating gives CASSFWFGVTSGGGQPQHF. The whole variable domain, filled in from reference TRBV5-6 and TRBJ1-5, reads DAGVTQSPTHLIKTRGQQVTLRCSPKSGHDTVSWYQQALGQGPQFIFQYYEEEERQRGNFPDRFSGHQFPNYSSELNVNALLLGDSALYLCASSFWFGVTSGGGQPQHFGDGTRLSIL.

The chain links TRBV4-2 to TRBJ2-7; 9 bases are a match to TRBD1. Germline lookup yields CDR1 LGHNA and CDR2 YNFKEQ. CDR3 length: 16 residues. The junction had 8 bases not matched to a gene; V was cut back by 1 base and J by 4 bases. CDR3: CASSQGLGQGTYEQYF. CDR3 coding DNA: TGTGCCAGCAGCCAAGGTCTGGGACAGGGAACTTACGAGCAGTACTTC.

The rearrangement links TRBV20-1 to TRBJ1-5; D not certain. This CDR3 is 13 amino acids long. V was shortened by 3 bases and J by 7 bases, with 13 bases between the two germline ends. From germline, CDR1 is DFQATT and CDR2 SNEGSKA (reference sequence). CDR3 amino acids: CSASLGDGQPQHF. The CDR3 DNA is TGCAGTGCTAGTTTGGGTGACGGCCAGCCCCAGCATTTT.

CDR3 residues: CASSESTLRGTDTQYF. The DNA of the CDR3 is TGTGCCAGCAGTGAATCAACCCTTAGGGGAACAGATACGCAGTATTTT. The chain employs TRBV6-1 and TRBJ2-3; tentative D call: TRBD1 (5 bases). The germline V and J ends were trimmed by 2 bases and 3 bases, with 15 bases remaining between them. CDR3 length equals 16 residues. The germline gives CDR1 MNHNS, CDR2 SASEGT.

The rearrangement uses TRBV9 and TRBJ2-1; maybe TRBD2 (6 bases). V gave up 2 bases and J gave up 0 bases, with 12 bases separating them. Germline V lookup: CDR1 SGDLS, CDR2 YYNGEE. The CDR3 extends over 16 amino acids. The CDR3 sequence: CASSVSGPSSYNEQFF. CDR3 bases: TGTGCCAGCAGCGTTAGCGGACCGTCCTCCTACAATGAGCAGTTCTTC.

The chain uses TRBV7-9 and TRBJ1-5; D gene uncertain. V shed 1 base and J shed 6 bases, with 4 bases lying between them. This CDR3 is built from 12 residues. Germline CDR1 SEHNR, CDR2 FQNEAQ (reference sequence). The CDR3 nucleotides are TGTGCCAGCAGCTTAGTAGGTCAGCCCCAGCATTTT. It encodes CASSLVGQPQHF.

This chain uses TRBV7-9 with TRBJ1-5; TRBD1 might be the D (6 bases). Germline CDR1 SEHNR, CDR2 FQNEAQ (reference sequence). The CDR3 sequence is 14 residues long. Trimming shortened V by 5 bases and J by 4 bases, and 12 bases separated the two germline ends. In DNA, the CDR3 is TGTGCCAGCAGCGGTACAGGGACTAATCAGCCCCAGCATTTT. Its translation is CASSGTGTNQPQHF.

This clone appeared once. The chain employs TRBV2 and TRBJ2-7; D unresolved. The CDR3 runs 15 residues. V was cut by 10 bases and J by 6 bases, with 25 bases left in between. Per germline, CDR1 SNHLY and CDR2 FYNNEI. CDR3 loop: CAIPNWAQKTPEQYF. The CDR3 DNA reads TGTGCCATCCCGAATTGGGCCCAAAAGACTCCCGAGCAGTACTTC. The full variable domain, rest sourced from reference TRBV2 and TRBJ2-7, is EPEVTQTPSHQVTQMGQEVILRCVPISNHLYFYWYRQILGQKVEFLVSFYNNEISEKSEIFDDQFSVERPDGSNFTLKIRSTKLEDSAMYFCAIPNWAQKTPEQYFGPGTRLTVT.

This chain connects TRBV20-1 to TRBJ2-5; TRBD2 aligns across 7 bases. The CDR3 consists of 16 residues. From germline, CDR1 is DFQATT and CDR2 SNEGSKA (reference sequence). J gave up 1 base and V 3 bases, and 11 bases lay outside the gene matches. CDR3 loop: CSASTWEGRVQETQYF. The CDR3 nucleotides are TGCAGTGCTAGTACGTGGGAGGGGAGGGTCCAAGAGACCCAGTACTTC.

In DNA form, the CDR3 reads TGTGCCAGCAGCTTACAGACGAACACTGAAGCTTTCTTT. Translating gives CASSLQTNTEAFF. This chain uses TRBV25-1 with TRBJ1-1; D call uncertain. Germline V gene lookup returns CDR1 MGHDK and CDR2 SYGVNS. The CDR3 has 13 residues. The V end was cut by 6 bases, the J end by 1 base, with 9 bases between.

J is TRBJ2-1 and V is TRBV6-6; 10 nucleotides agree with TRBD2. CDR3 size: 15 residues. The junction had 3 bases not matched to a gene; V was cut back by 6 bases and J by 1 base. Per germline, CDR1 MNHNY and CDR2 SVGAGI (reference sequence). As DNA, the CDR3 is TGTGCCAGCAGCGAACTAGCGGGGTCCTACAATGAGCAGTTCTTC. Its translation is CASSELAGSYNEQFF.

The chain recombines TRBV19 with TRBJ1-5, with a possible D match to TRBD1 (6 bases). The germline V and J ends were trimmed by 0 bases and 2 bases, with 14 bases remaining between them. Germline V gene lookup returns CDR1 LNHDA and CDR2 SQIVND (reference sequence). The CDR3 runs to 17 residues. This CDR3 reads CASSIDQGRGGNQPQHF. The CDR3 nucleotides read TGTGCCAGTAGTATAGATCAGGGCAGGGGTGGCAATCAGCCCCAGCATTTT.